This T cell receptor beta chain was recovered during a study of Ad26.COV2.S vaccination and SARS-CoV-2 variants. The study, taken as a whole, reports: It was vaccine recipients, not placebo recipients, who had the higher spike-specific TCR breadth.

Noted treatment: 15 to 20 received Ad26.COV2.S at low or high dose, single or two shots; 5 received placebo; per-sample allocation not given. Sampling was performed 63 days after the first vaccine or placebo injection. As for this clone: The antigen is undetermined.

This CDR3 has 15 residues. The V gene lost 0 bases and the J gene lost 7 bases, with 13 bases spanning the gap. Germline CDR1 is SEHNR and CDR2 is FQNEAQ (reference sequence). Libraries were prepared by immunoSEQ multiplex PCR; TCRdb keeps only in-frame clonotypes and omits some of them. The repertoire consists of 350,000 to 550,000 clones, with roughly nine tenths occurring once and the leading ten covering about 2.5%. This chain links TRBV7-9 with TRBJ2-1; D is undetermined. The sample consisted of peripheral blood, taken in a trial of Ad26.COV2.S vaccine versus placebo. The TCR sequence derives from a person between 18 and 65 years old who received the Ad26.COV2.S COVID-19 vaccine or a placebo. The CDR3 sequence is CASSLAPGARNEQFF. The DNA for the CDR3 is TGTGCCAGCAGCTTAGCGCCAGGAGCTAGAAATGAGCAGTTCTTC.